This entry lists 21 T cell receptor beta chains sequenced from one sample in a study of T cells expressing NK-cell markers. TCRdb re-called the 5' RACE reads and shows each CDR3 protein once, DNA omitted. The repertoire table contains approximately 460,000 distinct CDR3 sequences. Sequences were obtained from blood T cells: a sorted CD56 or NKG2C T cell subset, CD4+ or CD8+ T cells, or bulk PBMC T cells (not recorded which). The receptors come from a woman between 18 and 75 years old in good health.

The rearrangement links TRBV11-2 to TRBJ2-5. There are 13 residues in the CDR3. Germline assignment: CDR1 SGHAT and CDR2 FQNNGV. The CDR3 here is CASSLGLLRTQYF.

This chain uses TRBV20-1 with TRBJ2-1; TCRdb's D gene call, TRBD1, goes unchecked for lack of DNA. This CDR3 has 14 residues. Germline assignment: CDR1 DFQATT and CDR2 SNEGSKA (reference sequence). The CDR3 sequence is CSAPPQGSYNEQFF.

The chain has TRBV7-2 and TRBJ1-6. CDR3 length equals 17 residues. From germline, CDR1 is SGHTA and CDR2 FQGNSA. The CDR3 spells CASSLLGRSSYNSPLHF. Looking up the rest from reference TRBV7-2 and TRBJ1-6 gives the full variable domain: GAGVSQSPSNKVTEKGKDVELRCDPISGHTALYWYRQSLGQGLEFLIYFQGNSAPDKSGLPSDRFSAERTGGSVSTLTIQRTQQEDSAVYLCASSLLGRSSYNSPLHFGNGTRLTVT.

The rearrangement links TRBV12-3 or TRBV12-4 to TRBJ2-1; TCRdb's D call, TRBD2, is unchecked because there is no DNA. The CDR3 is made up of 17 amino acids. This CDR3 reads CASSLGASGRAYNEQFF.

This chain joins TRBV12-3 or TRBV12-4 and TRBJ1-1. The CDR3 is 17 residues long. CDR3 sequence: CASSPPPAGVRFTEAFF.

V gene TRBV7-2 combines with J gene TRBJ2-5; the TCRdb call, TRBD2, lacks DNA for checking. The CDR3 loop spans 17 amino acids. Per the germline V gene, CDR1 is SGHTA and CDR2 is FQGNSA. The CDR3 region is CASSEGSWTSGAGTQYF.

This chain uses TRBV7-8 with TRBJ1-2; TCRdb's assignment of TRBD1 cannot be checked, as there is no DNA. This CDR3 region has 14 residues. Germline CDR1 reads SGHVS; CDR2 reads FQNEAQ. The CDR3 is CASSLGQATYGYTF. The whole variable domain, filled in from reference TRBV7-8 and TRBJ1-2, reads GAGVSQSPRYKVAKRGQDVALRCDPISGHVSLFWYQQALGQGPEFLTYFQNEAQLDKSGLPSDRFFAERPEGSVSTLKIQRTQQEDSAVYLCASSLGQATYGYTFGSGTRLTVV.

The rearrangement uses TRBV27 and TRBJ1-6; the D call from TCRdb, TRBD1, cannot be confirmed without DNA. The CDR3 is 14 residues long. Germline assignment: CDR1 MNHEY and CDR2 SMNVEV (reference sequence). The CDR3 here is CASSSGQVRTPLHF.

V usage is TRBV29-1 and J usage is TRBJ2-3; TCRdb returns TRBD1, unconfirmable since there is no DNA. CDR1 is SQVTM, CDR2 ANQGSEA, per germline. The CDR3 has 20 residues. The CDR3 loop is CSVRRSGQGSLISVTDTQYF.

The CDR3: CASTGTGGIYGYTF. V usage is TRBV12-3 or TRBV12-4 and J usage is TRBJ1-2; the D call of TRBD1 rests on TCRdb alone, since no DNA is present to check it. The CDR3 length is 14 residues.

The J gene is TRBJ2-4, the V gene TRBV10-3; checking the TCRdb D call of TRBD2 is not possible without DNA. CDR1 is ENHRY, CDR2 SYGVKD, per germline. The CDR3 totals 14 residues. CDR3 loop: CAIRPTSGSHIQYF.

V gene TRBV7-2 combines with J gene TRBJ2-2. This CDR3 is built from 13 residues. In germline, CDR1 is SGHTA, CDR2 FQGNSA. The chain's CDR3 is CASSSFETGELFF.

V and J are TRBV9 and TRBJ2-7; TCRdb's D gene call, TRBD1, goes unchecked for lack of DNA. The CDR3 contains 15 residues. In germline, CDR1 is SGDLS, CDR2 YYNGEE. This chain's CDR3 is CASSVAGGVLEEQYF.

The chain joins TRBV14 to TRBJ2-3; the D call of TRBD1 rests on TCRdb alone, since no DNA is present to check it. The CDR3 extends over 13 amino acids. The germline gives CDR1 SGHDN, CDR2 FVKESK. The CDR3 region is CASRAGITDTQYF.

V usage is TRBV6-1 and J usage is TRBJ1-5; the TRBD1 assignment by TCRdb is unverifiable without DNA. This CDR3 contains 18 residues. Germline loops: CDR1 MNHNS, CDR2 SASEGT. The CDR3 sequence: CASSEVLGFAGGNQPQHF.

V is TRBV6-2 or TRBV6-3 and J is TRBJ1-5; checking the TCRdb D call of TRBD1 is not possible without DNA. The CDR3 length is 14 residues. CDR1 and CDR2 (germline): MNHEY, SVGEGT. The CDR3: CASSWGADNQPQHF.

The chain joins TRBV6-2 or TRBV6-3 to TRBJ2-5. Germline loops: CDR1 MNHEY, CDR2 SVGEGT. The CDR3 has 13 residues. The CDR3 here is CASASFPRETQYF.

CDR3 sequence: CASSPSSPLYSGANVLTF. The genes are TRBV27 and TRBJ2-6; as DNA is missing, the TRBD2 call by TCRdb cannot be tested. The CDR3 contains 18 residues. CDR1 and CDR2 (germline): MNHEY, SMNVEV (reference sequence). The whole variable domain, filled in from reference TRBV27 and TRBJ2-6, reads EAQVTQNPRYLITVTGKKLTVTCSQNMNHEYMSWYRQDPGLGLRQIYYSMNVEVTDKGDVPEGYKVSRKEKRNFPLILESPSPNQTSLYFCASSPSSPLYSGANVLTFGAGSRLTVL.

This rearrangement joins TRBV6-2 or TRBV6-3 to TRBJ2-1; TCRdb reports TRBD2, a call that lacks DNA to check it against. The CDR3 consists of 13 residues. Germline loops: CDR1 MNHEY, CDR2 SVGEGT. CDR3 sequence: CASSYSGWSEQFF.

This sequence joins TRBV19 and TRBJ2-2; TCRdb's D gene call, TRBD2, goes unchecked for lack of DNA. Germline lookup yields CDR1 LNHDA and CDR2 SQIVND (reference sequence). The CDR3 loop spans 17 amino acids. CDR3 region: CASSPRRRAGETGELFF.

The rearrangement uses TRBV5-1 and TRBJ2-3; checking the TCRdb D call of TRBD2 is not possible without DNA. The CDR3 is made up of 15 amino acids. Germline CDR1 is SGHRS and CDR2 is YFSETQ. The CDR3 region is CASSGSSGSTDTQYF.